This note documents a single TCR beta chain sequence. Antigen unknown. The record originates from a study of T cells in tuberculosis. Regarding time point: new active TB diagnosis, blood taken before or within 7 days of starting treatment. Using immunoSEQ multiplex PCR, the repertoire was profiled, and TCRdb retains in-frame clones only, with some absent. The table has fewer than 35,000 clones, around 88% seen once. Germline V gene lookup returns CDR1 ENHRY and CDR2 SYGVKD. Trimming removed 11 bases from V and 4 bases from J; junction bases left unmatched: 13. This CDR3 spans 14 amino acids. The study's findings and limits: GMM-specific TCRs were nearer to active tuberculosis alpha repertoires, suggesting expansion.

J is TRBJ1-1 and V is TRBV10-3, with TRBD1 matching over 7 bases. Sequencing was performed on PBMCs, taken at tuberculosis diagnosis. The origin of this receptor is an adult with tuberculosis. The CDR3 DNA sequence: TGTGCCTCCGCTGCATCAGGGGGAGGCACTGAAGCTTTCTTT. Translated, it gives CASAASGGGTEAFF.